This record concerns one TCR beta chain sequence. The antigen it binds to is not known. Per-base qualities were not stored, and no clone one base away is much larger. The data are from a study of blood T cells in healthy people across ages (dated by TCRdb to the mid-2010s). Concerning the study at large: In model experiments, template switching captured about one uniquely barcoded TCR beta cDNA molecule for every two T cells. Age-related changes in TCR beta repertoire diversity were measured in the study by deep sequencing normalized with unique cDNA molecular identifiers. The donors were divided into four age groups: young (average roughly 15 years), middle-aged (around 37), aged (approximately 59) and long-lived (more than 75). Two additional independent replicas of 1 million unique cDNA reads from the same blood draw were analyzed for two donors (one aged 18 to 30 and one aged 80 or older). General findings and caveats noted by the study authors: Observed TCR beta diversity per million T cells fell roughly linearly with age, and a significant reduction was already apparent by age roughly 40. Estimates of total diversity from one million sequenced T cells were regarded as lower bounds and underestimates. Conclusive comparison of naive and antigen-experienced compartments was prevented by the profiling of bulk unsorted PBMCs. The long-lived group showed more naive CD4+ T cells, fewer expanded clones and increased TCR diversity than the aged group, suggesting age selection. The CMV infection status of donors was not known, potentially confounding age-related changes in expanded clonotypes. The percentage of naive T cells measured by flow cytometry correlated strongly with observed TCR beta diversity.

As encoded in the germline V gene (reference sequence), CDR1 is DFQATT while CDR2 is SNEGSKA. Reading from cysteine to phenylalanine, the CDR3 counts 13 amino acids. CDR3 DNA only is kept here, 39 bases in frame from base 1. From V the trimming removes 5 bases and from J it removes 8 bases, while the gene matches leave 7 bases of the junction unaccounted for. Receptor libraries were prepared by 5' RACE. Data came from an Illumina HiSeq 2500. A second PCR of about 7 to 12 cycles was run with a J-beta primer mix and a sample-barcoded 5' primer. Each TCR beta cDNA molecule received a unique molecular identifier from a template-switch 5' adaptor carrying 12 random nucleotides. Each sample yielded at least 2.5 million CDR3-containing paired-end reads. The Mint cDNA synthesis kit, primed by a TRBC-specific oligonucleotide, was used to synthesize first-strand cDNA from all RNA. Following uracil-DNA glycosylase treatment, all cDNA underwent a first 18-cycle PCR with the universal primers M1SS and BC2_uni_R. The study's own analysis went as follows. For normalization, 1 million high-quality reads were randomly selected from each sample, with every read carrying a distinct molecular identifier. Reads sharing molecular identifiers were discarded rather than binned into consensus sequences. MiTCR, set to a Q25 quality threshold and the strictest error-elimination algorithm, was used for CDR3 identification, clonotype clustering and error correction. A nonparametric unseen species model with Euler transformation was used to estimate a lower bound on total TCR beta diversity. TCRdb's own reprocessing of the public reads used fastp at Q25 and MiXCR and kept productive beta chains. Merged by CDR3 protein, the rows form single entries marked with the most common genes and DNA. These V and J calls originate from TCRdb's pipeline instead of the authors' own analysis. A total of some 940,000 distinct CDR3 sequences appear in this sample, 25% to 35% of them only once. Roughly a tenth of the sample belongs to the ten largest clones.

Systemically healthy Caucasian individuals from Russia, about 38 in total and aged about 6 to 95 years, were included as donors. Each donor gave around 9.5 milliliters of peripheral blood, collected into EDTA-treated Vacutainer tubes. PBMCs were isolated by Ficoll-Paque density-gradient centrifugation, with at least 6.5 million obtained per sample. Total RNA was extracted from PBMCs with Trizol reagent, with at least 6 micrograms obtained per sample. For every donor, flow cytometry on a PBMC aliquot measured the percentage of naive CD45RAhigh/CD27high T cells. These data also formed part of another study, on T cells of mothers and their children. Reported in the second study: Nine systemically healthy Caucasian individuals, comprising three mothers and their six children, were included as donors. cDNA synthesis consumed the entire amount of extracted RNA, loaded at about 1.6 ug RNA in each 15 ul reaction. In the second PCR, the M1S primer added sample barcodes and 2-4 random nucleotides. More than 8 million TCR beta CDR3 reads were obtained from each mother, and roughly 3 million reads were obtained from each child. In both related and unrelated pairs, thymic selection shapes the output of TCR recombination in a similar way, with inherited differences having only a minor effect. Normalized repertoire overlap was always found to be slightly, but never significantly, higher in related mother-child pairs than in unrelated mother-child pairs. Persistent microchimeric T cell clones were not detected, at a sensitivity of 85 to 100 clones per million clonotypes. In the study, deep NGS was used to compare the TCR beta repertoires of mothers and children, and features distinguishing related mother-child pairs from unrelated individuals were sought. The mean age was 40 +/- 4 years for the mothers and roughly 11 +/- 4 years for the children. After adapter ligation with NEBNext reagents, the libraries were sequenced on Illumina HiSeq 2000 with 100+100 nt paired-end reads. To prevent cross-contamination, the mother and child libraries were prepared a month apart and were sequenced in separate runs. For each donor, between roughly 450,000 and 2,300,000 distinct TCR beta clonotypes were identified. Naive TCR beta clonotypes were estimated from low-frequency clonotypes matched to each donor's FACS-determined naive share, without sorting.

The rearrangement combines TRBV20-1 with TRBJ2-1; a stretch of 9 junction bases matches TRBD2. The TCR was taken from a middle-aged woman in good health. The sample comprised blood. CDR3 protein: CSAPLAGTDEQFF. The nucleotide sequence is given as TGCAGTGCTCCCCTAGCGGGAACGGATGAGCAGTTCTTC.